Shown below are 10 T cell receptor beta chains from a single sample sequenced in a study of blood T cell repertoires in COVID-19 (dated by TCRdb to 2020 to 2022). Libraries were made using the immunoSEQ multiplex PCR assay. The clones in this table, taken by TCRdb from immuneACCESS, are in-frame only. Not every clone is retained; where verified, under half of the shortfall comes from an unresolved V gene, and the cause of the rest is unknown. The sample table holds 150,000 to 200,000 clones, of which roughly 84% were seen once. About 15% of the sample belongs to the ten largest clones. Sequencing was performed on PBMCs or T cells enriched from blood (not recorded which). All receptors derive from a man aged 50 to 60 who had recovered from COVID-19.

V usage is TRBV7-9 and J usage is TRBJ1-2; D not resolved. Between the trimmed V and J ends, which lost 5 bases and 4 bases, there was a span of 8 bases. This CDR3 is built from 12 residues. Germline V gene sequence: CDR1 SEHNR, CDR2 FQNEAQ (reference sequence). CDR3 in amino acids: CASSPNGYGYTF. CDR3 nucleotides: TGTGCCAGCAGCCCTAATGGCTATGGCTACACCTTC.

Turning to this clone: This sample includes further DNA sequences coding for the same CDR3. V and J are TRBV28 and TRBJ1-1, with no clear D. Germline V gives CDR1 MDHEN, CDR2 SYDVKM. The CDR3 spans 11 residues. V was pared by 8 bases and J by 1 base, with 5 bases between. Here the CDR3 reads CASLGNTEAFF. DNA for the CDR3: TGTGCCAGCCTAGGGAACACTGAAGCTTTCTTT.

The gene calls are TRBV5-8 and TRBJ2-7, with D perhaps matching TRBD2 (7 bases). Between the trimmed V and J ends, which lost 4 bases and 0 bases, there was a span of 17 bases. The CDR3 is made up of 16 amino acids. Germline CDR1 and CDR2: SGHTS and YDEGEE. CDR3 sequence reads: CASSPFGGAISYEQYF. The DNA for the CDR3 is TGTGCCAGCAGCCCCTTTGGGGGGGCGATCTCCTACGAGCAGTACTTC.

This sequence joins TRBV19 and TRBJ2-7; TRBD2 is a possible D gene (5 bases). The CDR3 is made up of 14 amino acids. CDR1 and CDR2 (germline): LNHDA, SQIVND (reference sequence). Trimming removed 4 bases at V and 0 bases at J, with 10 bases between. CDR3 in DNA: TGTGCCAGTAGTACGGTTGAGGGCTCCTACGAGCAGTACTTC. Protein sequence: CASSTVEGSYEQYF.

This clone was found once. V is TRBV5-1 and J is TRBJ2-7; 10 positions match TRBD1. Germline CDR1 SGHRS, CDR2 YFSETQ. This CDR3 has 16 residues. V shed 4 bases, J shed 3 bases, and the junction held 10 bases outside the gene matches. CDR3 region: CASSPGQGQGYYEQYF. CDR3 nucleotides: TGCGCCAGCAGCCCTGGCCAGGGACAGGGGTACTACGAGCAGTACTTC.

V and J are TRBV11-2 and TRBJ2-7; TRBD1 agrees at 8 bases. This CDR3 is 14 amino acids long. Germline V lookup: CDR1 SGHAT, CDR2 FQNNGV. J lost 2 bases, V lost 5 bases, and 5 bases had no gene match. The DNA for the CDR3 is TGTGCCAGCAGCGGAGGGACAGGACCCTACGAGCAGTACTTC. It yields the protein CASSGGTGPYEQYF.

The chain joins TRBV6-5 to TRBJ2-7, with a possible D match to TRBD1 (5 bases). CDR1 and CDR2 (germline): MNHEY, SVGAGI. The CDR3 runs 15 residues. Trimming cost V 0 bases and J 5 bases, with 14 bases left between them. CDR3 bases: TGTGCCAGCAGTTACTCGTGGGCAGGGATGAACGAGCAGTACTTC. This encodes CASSYSWAGMNEQYF.

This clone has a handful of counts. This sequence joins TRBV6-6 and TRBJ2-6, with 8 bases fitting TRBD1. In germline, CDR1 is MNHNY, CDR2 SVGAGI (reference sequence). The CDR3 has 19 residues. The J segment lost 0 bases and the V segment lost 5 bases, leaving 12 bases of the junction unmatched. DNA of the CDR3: TGTGCCAGCAGTCCCCTCAGGGGGCTTGGCAGCTCTGGGGCCAACGTCCTGACTTTC. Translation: CASSPLRGLGSSGANVLTF.

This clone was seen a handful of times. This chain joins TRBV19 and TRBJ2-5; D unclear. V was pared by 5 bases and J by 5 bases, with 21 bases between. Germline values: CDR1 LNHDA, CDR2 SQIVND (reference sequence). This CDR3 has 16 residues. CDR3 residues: CASSLTGLSRRETQYF. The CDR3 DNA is TGTGCCAGTAGTTTAACGGGTCTTTCGAGGCGGGAGACCCAGTACTTC.

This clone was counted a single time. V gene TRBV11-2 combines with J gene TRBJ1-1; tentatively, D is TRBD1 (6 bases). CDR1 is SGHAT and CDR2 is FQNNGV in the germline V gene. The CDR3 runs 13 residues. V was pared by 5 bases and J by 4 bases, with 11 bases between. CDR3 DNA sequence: TGTGCCAGCAGCACAGGGTTAGGCACTGAAGCTTTCTTT. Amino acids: CASSTGLGTEAFF.